A single sample gave rise to the 15 T cell receptor beta chains below, sequenced in a study of cytomegalovirus exposure and HLA in healthy donors (dated by TCRdb to 2016 to 2017). The protocol used for the library was the immunoSEQ multiplex PCR assay. The multiplex PCR relied on a mix of 60 forward primers for TCR Vbeta segments and 13 reverse primers for TCR Jbeta segments. The table comes from immuneACCESS by way of TCRdb, which keeps in-frame sequences with V and J called. Part of the clones is missing from these tables; in studies checked, under half for an unresolved V gene and the rest for unknown reasons. For this sample the table gives tens of thousands of clones, of which 80% were detected only once. The ten largest account for around 4.2% of the sample. The sample comprised PBMCs. Source of these receptors: a woman in her thirties or forties in good health and CMV-seronegative.

V usage is TRBV27 and J usage is TRBJ2-1; TRBD2 aligns across 16 bases. The ends lost 2 bases at V and 8 bases at J; junction bases unmatched: 6. Per the germline V gene, CDR1 is MNHEY and CDR2 is SMNVEV (reference sequence). CDR3 length equals 17 residues. The CDR3 protein is CASSLKGLAGGPYEQFF. CDR3 bases: TGTGCCAGCAGTTTAAAGGGACTAGCGGGAGGGCCGTATGAGCAGTTCTTC.

The genes are TRBV7-6 and TRBJ1-3; D is ambiguous. Germline V gene lookup returns CDR1 SGHVS and CDR2 FNYEAQ. V was trimmed by 1 base and J by 3 bases, leaving 7 bases between them. The CDR3 runs 14 residues. The CDR3 reads CASSLDNYGNTIYF. The DNA of the CDR3 is TGTGCCAGCAGCTTAGACAATTATGGAAACACCATATATTTT.

This rearrangement joins TRBV19 to TRBJ2-3; 12 bases fit TRBD2. CDR1 is LNHDA and CDR2 is SQIVND in the germline V gene (reference sequence). The CDR3 runs to 17 residues. The trim removed 3 bases at V and 3 bases at J, leaving 7 bases unmatched. The CDR3 region has the DNA TGTGCCAGTAGTATTCTAGCGGGAGGGCCTTGGACAGATACGCAGTATTTT. It codes for CASSILAGGPWTDTQYF.

The chain uses TRBV2 and TRBJ1-2; the match to TRBD1 covers 7 bases. CDR3 length: 15 amino acids. CDR1 is SNHLY, CDR2 FYNNEI, per germline. The J segment lost 4 bases and the V segment lost 2 bases, leaving 7 bases of the junction unmatched. CDR3 DNA sequence: TGTGCCAGCAGTGAAATGGAAGGGGGCAGCTATGGCTACACCTTC. It translates to CASSEMEGGSYGYTF.

The V gene is TRBV27, the J gene TRBJ2-7, with 8 bases fitting TRBD1. The CDR3 loop spans 14 amino acids. CDR1 MNHEY and CDR2 SMNVEV come from the germline V gene (reference sequence). V shed 4 bases and J 1 base; nucleotides not matched to a gene: 3. DNA of the CDR3: TGTGCCAGCAGTTCAGGGGGCAGGTCCTACGAGCAGTACTTC. Its protein is CASSSGGRSYEQYF.

The chain links TRBV28 to TRBJ2-3; a possible D gene is TRBD1 (6 bases). Trimming removed 5 bases at V and 3 bases at J, with 18 bases between. The CDR3 loop spans 16 amino acids. From germline, CDR1 is MDHEN and CDR2 SYDVKM. The CDR3 nucleotides are TGTGCCAGCAGTCCCTTAAGAATACAGGGAACAGATACGCAGTATTTT. It translates to CASSPLRIQGTDTQYF. Supplemented by reference TRBV28 and TRBJ2-3, the full variable domain reads DVKVTQSSRYLVKRTGEKVFLECVQDMDHENMFWYRQDPGLGLRLIYFSYDVKMKEKGDIPEGYSVSREKKERFSLILESASTNQTSMYLCASSPLRIQGTDTQYFGPGTRLTVL.

The chain has TRBV13 and TRBJ2-7; TRBD1 agrees at 8 bases. The length of the CDR3 is 15 residues. CDR1 is PRHDT and CDR2 is FYEKMQ in the germline V gene (reference sequence). Trimming removed 8 bases from V and 3 bases from J; junction bases left unmatched: 12. Written as DNA, the CDR3 is TGTGCCAGCGGATCGAACGGACAGGGATACTACGAGCAGTACTTC. It encodes CASGSNGQGYYEQYF.

This chain uses TRBV18 with TRBJ2-6; TRBD1 is a possible D gene (5 bases). The V end lost 2 bases, the J end lost 4 bases, and 18 bases lay between the germline ends. The CDR3 has 18 residues. Germline V gene data show CDR1 as KGHSH and CDR2 as LQKENI. In DNA form, the CDR3 reads TGTGCCAGCTCACCAAAATTAATCAGGGTCTCCGGGGCCAACGTCCTGACTTTC. Its protein is CASSPKLIRVSGANVLTF. Complete variable domain (other parts from reference TRBV18 and TRBJ2-6): NAGVMQNPRHLVRRRGQEARLRCSPMKGHSHVYWYRQLPEEGLKFMVYLQKENIIDESGMPKERFSAEFPKEGPSILRIQQVVRGDSAAYFCASSPKLIRVSGANVLTFGAGSRLTVL.

This clone has more than one count but fewer than ten. The chain combines TRBV28 with TRBJ1-5; unclear D gene. The CDR3 spans 14 residues. The germline V gene encodes CDR1 MDHEN and CDR2 SYDVKM. The V gene lost 2 bases and the J gene lost 7 bases, with 12 bases spanning the gap. In nucleotides, the CDR3 is TGTGCCAGCAGTTTAGTACAGCTGGGCCAGCCCCAGCATTTT. Protein sequence: CASSLVQLGQPQHF.

This sequence joins TRBV7-2 and TRBJ2-1; no firm D call. This CDR3 is built from 13 residues. The V gene lost 5 bases and the J gene lost 13 bases, with 18 bases spanning the gap. Germline V gene data show CDR1 as SGHTA and CDR2 as FQGNSA. CDR3 sequence reads: CASSPRHGLDQFF. The CDR3 coding sequence is TGTGCCAGCAGCCCCCGGCACGGGTTAGACCAGTTCTTC.

The chain links TRBV13 to TRBJ2-3, with D maybe TRBD2 (6 bases). V was cut by 5 bases and J by 0 bases, with 12 bases left in between. This CDR3 is 15 amino acids long. In germline, CDR1 is PRHDT, CDR2 FYEKMQ (reference sequence). Here the CDR3 reads CASSTRLGSTDTQYF. The DNA of the CDR3 is TGTGCCAGCAGCACCAGACTAGGGAGCACAGATACGCAGTATTTT.

The V gene is TRBV6-5, the J gene TRBJ1-5; no clear D. The CDR3 is made up of 13 amino acids. CDR1 is MNHEY, CDR2 SVGAGI, per germline. Trimming cost V 2 bases and J 4 bases, with 6 bases left between them. Here the CDR3 DNA reads TGTGCCAGCAGTTACAACTCAAATCAGCCCCAGCATTTT. It translates to CASSYNSNQPQHF.

J is TRBJ1-1 and V is TRBV6-5; TRBD1 aligns across 8 bases. V shed 2 bases and J 3 bases; nucleotides not matched to a gene: 5. CDR1 and CDR2 from the germline V gene are MNHEY and SVGAGI. The CDR3 runs to 15 residues. CDR3 in amino acids: CASSYQWTGHTEAFF. CDR3 nucleotides: TGTGCCAGCAGTTACCAATGGACAGGGCACACTGAAGCTTTCTTT.

The chain is built from TRBV27 and TRBJ1-6; the match to TRBD1 covers 10 bases. After removal of 4 bases from V and 9 bases from J, the junction contained 3 bases not matched to a gene. Germline V gene sequence: CDR1 MNHEY, CDR2 SMNVEV (reference sequence). This CDR3 contains 14 residues. CDR3 DNA: TGTGCCAGCAGTTCGGACAGGGGGAGTTCACCCCTCCACTTT. Its protein product is CASSSDRGSSPLHF.

The chain joins TRBV5-1 to TRBJ2-5; 10 nucleotides line up with TRBD2. The V segment lost 4 bases and the J segment 5 bases; nucleotides outside the gene matches: 5. From germline, CDR1 is SGHRS and CDR2 YFSETQ. This CDR3 has 14 amino acids. The CDR3 here is CASSLSGRTETQYF. Written as DNA, the CDR3 is TGCGCCAGCAGCCTTAGCGGGAGGACGGAGACCCAGTACTTC.